This T cell receptor (beta chain) was documented in a study of CD8+CD57+ T cells in acquired aplastic anemia. The template used for profiling TCR beta VDJ and CDR3 was genomic DNA. TCRdb re-called the reads with MiXCR, one entry per CDR3 protein. The profile shows about 160,000 distinct CDR3 sequences, roughly 48% of them singletons. Patients selected for sequencing had displayed CD8+CD57+ cell expansion by flow cytometry. This clonotype was seen repeatedly, ten times or more. The CDR3 runs to 12 residues. Germline CDR1 and CDR2: SEHNR and FQNEAQ (reference sequence). Trimming shortened V by 0 bases and J by 9 bases, and 6 bases separated the two germline ends.

Source material: sorted CD4+, CD8+, or CD8+CD57+ T cells (not recorded which) from PBMCs. The origin of this receptor is a human donor with aplastic anemia. The chain is built from TRBV7-9 and TRBJ2-1, with D perhaps matching TRBD2 (6 bases). CDR3 coding DNA: TGTGCCAGCAGCTTAGCGCGGGGTGAGCAGTTCTTC. Its protein product is CASSLARGEQFF.